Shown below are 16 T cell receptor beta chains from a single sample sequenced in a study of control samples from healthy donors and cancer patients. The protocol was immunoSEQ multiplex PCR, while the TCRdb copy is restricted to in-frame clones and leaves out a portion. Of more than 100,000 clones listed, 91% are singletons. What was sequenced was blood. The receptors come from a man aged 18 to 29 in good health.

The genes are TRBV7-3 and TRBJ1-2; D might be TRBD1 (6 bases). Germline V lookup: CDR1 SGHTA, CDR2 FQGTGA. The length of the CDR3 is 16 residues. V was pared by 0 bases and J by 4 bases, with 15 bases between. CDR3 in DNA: TGTGCCAGCAGCTTAACGTCGGGGGGGGCCCCCTATGGCTACACCTTC. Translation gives CASSLTSGGAPYGYTF.

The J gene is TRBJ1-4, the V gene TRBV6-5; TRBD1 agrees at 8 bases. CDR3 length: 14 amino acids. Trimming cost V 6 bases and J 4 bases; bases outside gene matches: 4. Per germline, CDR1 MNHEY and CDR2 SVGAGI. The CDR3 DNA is TGTGCCAGCAGCAGGACAGGGTTTAATGAAAAACTGTTTTTT. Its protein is CASSRTGFNEKLFF.

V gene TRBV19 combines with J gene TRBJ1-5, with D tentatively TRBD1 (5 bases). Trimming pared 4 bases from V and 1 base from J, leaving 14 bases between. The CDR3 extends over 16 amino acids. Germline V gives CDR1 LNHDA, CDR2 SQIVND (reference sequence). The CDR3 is CASSTTRGPSNQPQHF. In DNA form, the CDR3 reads TGTGCCAGTAGTACCACAAGGGGACCAAGCAATCAGCCCCAGCATTTT.

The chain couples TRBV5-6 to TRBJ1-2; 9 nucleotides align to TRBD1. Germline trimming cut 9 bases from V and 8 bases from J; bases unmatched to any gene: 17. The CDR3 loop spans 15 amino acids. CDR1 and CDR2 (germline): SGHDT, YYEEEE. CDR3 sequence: CATYISGQGKGGYTF. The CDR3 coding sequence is TGTGCCACCTACATATCGGGACAGGGTAAAGGCGGCTACACCTTC.

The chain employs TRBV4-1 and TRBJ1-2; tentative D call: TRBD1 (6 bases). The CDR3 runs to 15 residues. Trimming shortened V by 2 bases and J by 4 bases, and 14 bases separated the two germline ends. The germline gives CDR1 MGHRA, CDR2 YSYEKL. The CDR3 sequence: CASSQSGPGAYGYTF. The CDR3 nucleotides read TGCGCCAGCAGCCAATCGGGCCCAGGGGCCTATGGCTACACCTTC.

In DNA, the CDR3 is TGTGCCAGCAGTTACTGGTCGGGTTTTAGCACAGATACGCAGTATTTT. Translating it yields CASSYWSGFSTDTQYF. The V gene is TRBV6-5, the J gene TRBJ2-3; D unclear. Trimming stripped 1 base from V and 0 bases from J, with 11 bases between. CDR1 MNHEY and CDR2 SVGAGI come from the germline V gene. The CDR3 sequence is 16 residues long.

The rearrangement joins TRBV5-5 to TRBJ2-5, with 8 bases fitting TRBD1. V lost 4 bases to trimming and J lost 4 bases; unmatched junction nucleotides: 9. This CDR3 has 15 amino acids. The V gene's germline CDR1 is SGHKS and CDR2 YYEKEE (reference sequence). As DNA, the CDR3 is TGTGCCAGCAGCGCGGGACAGGCGTGGGTAGAGACCCAGTACTTC. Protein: CASSAGQAWVETQYF.

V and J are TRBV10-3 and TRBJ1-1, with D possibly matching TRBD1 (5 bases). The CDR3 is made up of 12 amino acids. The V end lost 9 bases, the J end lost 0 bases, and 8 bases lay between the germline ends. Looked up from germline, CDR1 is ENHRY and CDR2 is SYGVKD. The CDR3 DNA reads TGTGCCATTGGACAAATGAACACTGAAGCTTTCTTT. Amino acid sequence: CAIGQMNTEAFF.

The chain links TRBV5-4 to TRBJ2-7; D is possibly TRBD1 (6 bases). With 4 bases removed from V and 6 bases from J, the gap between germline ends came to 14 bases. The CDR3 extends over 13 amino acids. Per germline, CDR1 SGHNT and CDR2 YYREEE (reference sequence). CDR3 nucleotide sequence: TGTGCCAGCAGCCGAGACGAGACAGGCGAGCAGTACTTC. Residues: CASSRDETGEQYF.

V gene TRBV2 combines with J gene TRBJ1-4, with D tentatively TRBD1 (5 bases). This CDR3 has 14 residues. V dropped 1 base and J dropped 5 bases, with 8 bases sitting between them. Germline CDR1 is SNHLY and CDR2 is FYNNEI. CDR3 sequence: CASSEGEGNEKLFF. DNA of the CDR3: TGTGCCAGCAGTGAAGGGGAGGGGAATGAAAAACTGTTTTTT.

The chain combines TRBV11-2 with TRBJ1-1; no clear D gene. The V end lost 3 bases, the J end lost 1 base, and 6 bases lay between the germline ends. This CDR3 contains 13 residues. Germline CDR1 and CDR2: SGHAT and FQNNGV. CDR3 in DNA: TGTGCCAGCAGCTTTGCACCGAACACTGAAGCTTTCTTT. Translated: CASSFAPNTEAFF. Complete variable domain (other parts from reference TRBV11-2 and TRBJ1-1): EAGVAQSPRYKIIEKRQSVAFWCNPISGHATLYWYQQILGQGPKLLIQFQNNGVVDDSQLPKDRFSAERLKGVDSTLKIQPAKLEDSAVYLCASSFAPNTEAFFGQGTRLTVV.

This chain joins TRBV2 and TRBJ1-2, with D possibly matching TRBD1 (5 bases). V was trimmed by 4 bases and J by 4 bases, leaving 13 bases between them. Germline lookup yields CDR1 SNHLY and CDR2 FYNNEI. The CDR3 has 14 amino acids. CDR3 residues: CASSGPQGSYGYTF. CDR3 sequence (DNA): TGTGCCAGCAGTGGGCCCCAGGGCTCCTATGGCTACACCTTC. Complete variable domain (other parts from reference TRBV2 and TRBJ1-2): EPEVTQTPSHQVTQMGQEVILRCVPISNHLYFYWYRQILGQKVEFLVSFYNNEISEKSEIFDDQFSVERPDGSNFTLKIRSTKLEDSAMYFCASSGPQGSYGYTFGSGTRLTVV.

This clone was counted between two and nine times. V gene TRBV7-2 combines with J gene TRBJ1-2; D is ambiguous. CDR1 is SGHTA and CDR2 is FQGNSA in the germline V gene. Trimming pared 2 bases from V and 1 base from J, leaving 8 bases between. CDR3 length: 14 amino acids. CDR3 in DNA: TGTGCCAGCAGCTTAACGGGGAATAACTATGGCTACACCTTC. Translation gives CASSLTGNNYGYTF.

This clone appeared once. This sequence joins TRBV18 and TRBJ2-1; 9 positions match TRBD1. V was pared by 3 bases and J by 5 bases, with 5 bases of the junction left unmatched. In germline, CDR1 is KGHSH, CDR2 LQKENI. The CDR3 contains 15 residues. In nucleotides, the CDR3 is TGTGCCAGCTCACCGGGACAGGGAGCCCACAATGAGCAGTTCTTC. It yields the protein CASSPGQGAHNEQFF.

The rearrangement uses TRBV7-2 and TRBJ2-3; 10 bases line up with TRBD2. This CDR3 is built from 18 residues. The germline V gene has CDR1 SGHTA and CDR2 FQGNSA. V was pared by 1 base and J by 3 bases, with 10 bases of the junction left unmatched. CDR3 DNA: TGTGCCAGCAGCTTAGTACCAGCGGGGGGGATGGAGACAGATACGCAGTATTTT. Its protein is CASSLVPAGGMETDTQYF.

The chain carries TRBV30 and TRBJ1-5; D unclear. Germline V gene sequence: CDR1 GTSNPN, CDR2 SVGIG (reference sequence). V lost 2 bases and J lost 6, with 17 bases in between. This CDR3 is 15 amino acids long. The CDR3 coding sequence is TGTGCCTGGAGTTCGACGTCACGGTTTAGTCAGCCCCAGCATTTT. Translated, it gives CAWSSTSRFSQPQHF.